The source of this T cell receptor (beta chain) is a study of vaccination effects on CD4 cells after COVID-19. Viral peptide pool expansion of antigen-specific CD4+ T cells preceded sequencing in the ViraFEST assay. Cultured cells yielded isolated CD4+ T cells after more than nine days. Having tested negative for nucleocapsid antibodies, the vaccine recipients showed no prior SARS-CoV-2 infection. On both days 3 and 7, half of the culture medium was replaced with IL-2 medium. Comments on this clone: The antigen remains unidentified.

Data came from immunoSEQ multiplex PCR; TCRdb stores just in-frame clones and leaves some out. Of some 52,000 clones listed, approximately 79% are singletons. Study results and caveats: Late in the post-vaccination period, infection-induced and vaccine-induced clones underwent marked clonal contraction. The study dataset contains few convalescent patients and includes no early post-infection timepoints.

The CDR3 has 13 residues. The V gene lost 4 bases and the J gene lost 4 bases, with 7 bases spanning the gap. Per the germline V gene, CDR1 is MGHDK and CDR2 is SYGVNS. The clonotype was recovered from a human donor who received a COVID-19 vaccine. Sample: CD4+ T cells from PBMCs cultured with HCoV-OC43 spike peptides, taken before COVID-19 vaccination. Documented subset: HCoV-OC43 spike overlapping peptide pool stimulation. The V call is TRBV25-1, the J call TRBJ2-2; weak D call: TRBD2 (5 bases). CDR3 in DNA: TGTGCCAGCAGTGCCGCGGGCACCGGGGAGCTGTTTTTT. As protein: CASSAAGTGELFF.